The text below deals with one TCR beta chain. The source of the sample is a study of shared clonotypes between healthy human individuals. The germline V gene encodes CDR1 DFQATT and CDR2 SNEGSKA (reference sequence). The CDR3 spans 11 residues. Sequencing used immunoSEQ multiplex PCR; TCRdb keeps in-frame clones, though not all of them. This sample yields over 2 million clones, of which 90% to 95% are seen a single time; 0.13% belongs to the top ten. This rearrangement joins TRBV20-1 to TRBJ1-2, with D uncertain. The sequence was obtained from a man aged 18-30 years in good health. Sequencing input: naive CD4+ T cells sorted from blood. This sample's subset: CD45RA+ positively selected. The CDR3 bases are TGCAGAGGAACGGACGGTGATGGCTACACCTTC. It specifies CRGTDGDGYTF.